This T cell receptor beta chain came from a study of T cell responses to AZD1222 COVID-19 vaccine. Study results and caveats: Baseline serology detected seropositivity in only six or seven AZD1222 recipients. Regions left unmutated in variants are reportedly the target of nearly half of spike-specific TCRs.

Note on this clone: What it recognizes is unknown.

CDR1 is SGHNT and CDR2 is YYREEE in the germline V gene (reference sequence). Losses at the gene ends were 2 bases for V and 6 bases for J; bases not matched to a gene: 4. CDR3 size: 14 residues. Second doses were pooled across both intervals (about 4 or about 12 weeks). Profiling relied on immunoSEQ multiplex PCR, and the TCRdb table lists in-frame clones only, not all of them. The sample has 100,000 to 150,000 clones, roughly 82% seen once. This clonotype was sampled from an adult who received the AZD1222 COVID-19 vaccine. The rearrangement joins TRBV5-4 to TRBJ2-2; 7 bases align to TRBD1. The material was peripheral blood, obtained 28 days after the second AZD1222 dose. The CDR3 sequence is CASSLGGQAGELFF. The CDR3 coding sequence is TGTGCCAGCAGCTTAGGCGGACAGGCCGGGGAGCTGTTTTTT.